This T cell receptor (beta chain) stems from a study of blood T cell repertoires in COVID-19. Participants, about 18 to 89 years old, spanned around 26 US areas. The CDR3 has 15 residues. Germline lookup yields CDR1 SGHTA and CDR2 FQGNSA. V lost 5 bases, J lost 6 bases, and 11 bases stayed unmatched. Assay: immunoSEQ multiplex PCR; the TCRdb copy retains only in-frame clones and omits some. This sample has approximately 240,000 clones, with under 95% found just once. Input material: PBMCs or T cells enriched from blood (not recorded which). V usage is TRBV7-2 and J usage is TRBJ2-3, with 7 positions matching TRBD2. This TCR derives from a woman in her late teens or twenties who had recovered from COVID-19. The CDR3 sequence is CASSAGLVDHDTQYF. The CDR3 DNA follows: TGTGCCAGCAGCGCAGGACTAGTGGATCACGATACGCAGTATTTT.